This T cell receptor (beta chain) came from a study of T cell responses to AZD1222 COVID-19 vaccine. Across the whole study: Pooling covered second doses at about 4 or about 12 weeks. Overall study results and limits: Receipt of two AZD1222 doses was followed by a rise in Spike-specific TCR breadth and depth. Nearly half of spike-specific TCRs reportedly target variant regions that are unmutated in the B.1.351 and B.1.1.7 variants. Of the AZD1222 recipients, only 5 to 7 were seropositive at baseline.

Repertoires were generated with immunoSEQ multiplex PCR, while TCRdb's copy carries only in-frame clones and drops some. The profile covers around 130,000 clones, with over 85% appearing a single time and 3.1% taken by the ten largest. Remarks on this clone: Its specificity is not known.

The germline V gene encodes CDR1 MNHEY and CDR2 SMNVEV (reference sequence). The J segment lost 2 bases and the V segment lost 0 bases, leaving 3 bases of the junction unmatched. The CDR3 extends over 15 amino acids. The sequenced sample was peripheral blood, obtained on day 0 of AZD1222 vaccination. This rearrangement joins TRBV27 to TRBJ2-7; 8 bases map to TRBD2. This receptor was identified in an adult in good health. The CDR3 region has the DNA TGTGCCAGCAGTTTATCAGCGGGAGCGACCTACGAGCAGTACTTC. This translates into CASSLSAGATYEQYF.